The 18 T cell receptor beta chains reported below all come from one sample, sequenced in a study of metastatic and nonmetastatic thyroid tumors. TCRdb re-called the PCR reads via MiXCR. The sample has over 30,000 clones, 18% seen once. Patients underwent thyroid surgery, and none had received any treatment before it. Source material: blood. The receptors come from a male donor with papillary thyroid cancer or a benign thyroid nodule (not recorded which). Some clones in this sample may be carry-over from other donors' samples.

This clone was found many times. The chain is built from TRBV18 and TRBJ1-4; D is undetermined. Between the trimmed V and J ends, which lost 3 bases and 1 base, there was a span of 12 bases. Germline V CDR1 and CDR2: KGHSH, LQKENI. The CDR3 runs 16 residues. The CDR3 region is CASSPPGAETNEKLFF. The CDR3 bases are TGTGCCAGCTCACCCCCCGGTGCAGAAACTAATGAAAAACTGTTTTTT. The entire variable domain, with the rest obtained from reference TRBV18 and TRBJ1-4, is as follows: NAGVMQNPRHLVRRRGQEARLRCSPMKGHSHVYWYRQLPEEGLKFMVYLQKENIIDESGMPKERFSAEFPKEGPSILRIQQVVRGDSAAYFCASSPPGAETNEKLFFGSGTQLSVL.

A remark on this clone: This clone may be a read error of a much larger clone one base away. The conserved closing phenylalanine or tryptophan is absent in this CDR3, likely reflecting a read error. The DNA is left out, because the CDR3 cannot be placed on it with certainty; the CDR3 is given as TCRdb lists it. This chain's CDR3 is CASGLFPGQ. V gene TRBV7-9 combines with J gene TRBJ2-7; the DNA was not used to check the table's D call, TRBD1. Germline V gives CDR1 SEHNR, CDR2 FQNEAQ (reference sequence). The CDR3 is 9 residues long, ends included.

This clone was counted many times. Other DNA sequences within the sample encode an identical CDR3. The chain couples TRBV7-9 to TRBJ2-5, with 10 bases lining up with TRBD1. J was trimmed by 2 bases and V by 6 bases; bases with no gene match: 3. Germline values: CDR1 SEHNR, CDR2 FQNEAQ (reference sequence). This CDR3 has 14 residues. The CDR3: CASRRTGGQETQYF. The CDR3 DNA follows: TGTGCCAGCAGACGGACAGGGGGGCAAGAGACCCAGTACTTC.

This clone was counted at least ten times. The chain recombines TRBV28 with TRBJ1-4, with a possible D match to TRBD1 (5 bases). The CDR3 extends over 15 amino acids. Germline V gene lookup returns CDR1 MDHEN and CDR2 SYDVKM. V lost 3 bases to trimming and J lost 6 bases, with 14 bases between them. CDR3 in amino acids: CASSFQDTRDEKLFF. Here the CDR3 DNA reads TGTGCCAGCAGTTTTCAGGACACACGGGATGAAAAACTGTTTTTT.

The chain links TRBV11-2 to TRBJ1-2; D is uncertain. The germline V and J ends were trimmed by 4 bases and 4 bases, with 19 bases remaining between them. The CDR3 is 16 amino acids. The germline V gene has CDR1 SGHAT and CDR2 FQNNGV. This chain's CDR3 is CASSSKLGGVVYGYTF. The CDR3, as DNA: TGTGCCAGCAGCTCAAAACTAGGAGGAGTGGTCTATGGCTACACCTTC.

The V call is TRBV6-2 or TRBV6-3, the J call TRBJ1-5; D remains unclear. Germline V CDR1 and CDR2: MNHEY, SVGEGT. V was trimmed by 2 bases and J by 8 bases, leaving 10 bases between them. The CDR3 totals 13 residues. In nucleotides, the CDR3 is TGTGCCAGCAGTTACGAAGGGAGGAAGCCCCAGCATTTT. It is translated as CASSYEGRKPQHF.

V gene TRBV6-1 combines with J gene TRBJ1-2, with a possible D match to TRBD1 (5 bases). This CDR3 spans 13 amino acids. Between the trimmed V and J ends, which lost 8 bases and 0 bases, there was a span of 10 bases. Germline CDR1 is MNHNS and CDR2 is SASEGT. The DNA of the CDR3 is TGTGCCAGCGGGCGGGGACCTAACTATGGCTACACCTTC. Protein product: CASGRGPNYGYTF.

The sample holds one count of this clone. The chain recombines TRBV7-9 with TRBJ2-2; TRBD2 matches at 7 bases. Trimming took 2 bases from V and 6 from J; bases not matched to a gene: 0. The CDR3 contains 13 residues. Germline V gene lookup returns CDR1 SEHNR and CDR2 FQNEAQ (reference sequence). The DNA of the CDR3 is TGTGCCAGCAGCTTAAGCGGGGCCGGGGAGCTGTTTTTT. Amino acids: CASSLSGAGELFF.

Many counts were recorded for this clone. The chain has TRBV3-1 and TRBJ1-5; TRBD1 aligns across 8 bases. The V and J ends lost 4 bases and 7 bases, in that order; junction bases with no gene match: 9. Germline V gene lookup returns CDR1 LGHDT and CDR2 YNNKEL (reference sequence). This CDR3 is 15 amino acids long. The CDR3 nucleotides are TGTGCCAGCAGCCGAGGACCAGGGGGCAGACAGCCCCAGCATTTT. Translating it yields CASSRGPGGRQPQHF.

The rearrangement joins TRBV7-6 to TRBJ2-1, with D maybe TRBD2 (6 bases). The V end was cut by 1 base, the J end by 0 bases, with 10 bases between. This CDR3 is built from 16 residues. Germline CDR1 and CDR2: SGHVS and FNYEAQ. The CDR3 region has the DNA TGTGCCAGCAGCTTAGTTTGGGAGGCCTCCTACAATGAGCAGTTCTTC. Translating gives CASSLVWEASYNEQFF.

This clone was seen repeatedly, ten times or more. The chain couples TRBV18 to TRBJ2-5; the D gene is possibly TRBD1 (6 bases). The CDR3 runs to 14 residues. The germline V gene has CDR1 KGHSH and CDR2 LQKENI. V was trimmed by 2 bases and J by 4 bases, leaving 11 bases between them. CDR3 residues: CASSPTGIGETQYF. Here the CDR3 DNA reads TGTGCCAGCTCACCAACAGGGATCGGAGAGACCCAGTACTTC.

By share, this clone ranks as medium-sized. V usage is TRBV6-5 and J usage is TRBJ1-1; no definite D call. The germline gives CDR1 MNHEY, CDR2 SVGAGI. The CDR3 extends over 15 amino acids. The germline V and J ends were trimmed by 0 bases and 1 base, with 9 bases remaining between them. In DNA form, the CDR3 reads TGTGCCAGCAGTTACTCGATATGGGGGAACACTGAAGCTTTCTTT. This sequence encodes CASSYSIWGNTEAFF.

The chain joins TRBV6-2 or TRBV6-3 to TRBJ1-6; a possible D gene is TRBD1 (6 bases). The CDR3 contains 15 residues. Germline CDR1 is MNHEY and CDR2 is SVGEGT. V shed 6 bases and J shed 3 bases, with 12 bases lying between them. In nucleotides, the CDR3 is TGTGCCAGCAGGCAGGACAGAGTCTATAATTCACCCCTCCACTTT. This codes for CASRQDRVYNSPLHF.

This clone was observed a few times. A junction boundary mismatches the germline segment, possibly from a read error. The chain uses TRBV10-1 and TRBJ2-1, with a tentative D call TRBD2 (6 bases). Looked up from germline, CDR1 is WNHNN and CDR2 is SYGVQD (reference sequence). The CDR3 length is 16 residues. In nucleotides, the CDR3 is TGCGCCGGCAGCGGAACCGGGGGACGAGGATTGGGTGAGCAGTTCTTC. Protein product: CAGSGTGGRGLGEQFF.

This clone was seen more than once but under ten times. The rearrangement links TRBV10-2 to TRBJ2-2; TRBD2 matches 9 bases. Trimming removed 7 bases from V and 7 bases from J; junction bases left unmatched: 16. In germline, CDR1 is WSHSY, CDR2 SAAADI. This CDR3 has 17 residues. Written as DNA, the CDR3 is TGCGCCAGCACTCCCGGGACTAGCTTAATAAGAAACGGGGAGCTGTTTTTT. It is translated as CASTPGTSLIRNGELFF.

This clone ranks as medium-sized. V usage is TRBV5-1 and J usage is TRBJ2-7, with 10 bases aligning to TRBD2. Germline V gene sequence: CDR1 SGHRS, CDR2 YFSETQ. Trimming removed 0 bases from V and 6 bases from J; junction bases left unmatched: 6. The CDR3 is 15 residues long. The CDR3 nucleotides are TGCGCCAGCAGCTTGGCTCTAGCGGGAGTTGCCGAGCAGTACTTC. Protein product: CASSLALAGVAEQYF.

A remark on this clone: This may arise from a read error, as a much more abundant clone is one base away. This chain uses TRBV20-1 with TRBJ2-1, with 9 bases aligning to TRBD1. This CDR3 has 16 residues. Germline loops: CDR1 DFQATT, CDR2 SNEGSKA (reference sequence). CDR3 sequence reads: CSASVYGQGPNNDQFF. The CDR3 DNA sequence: TGCAGTGCTAGCGTGTACGGACAGGGGCCCAACAATGATCAGTTCTTC.

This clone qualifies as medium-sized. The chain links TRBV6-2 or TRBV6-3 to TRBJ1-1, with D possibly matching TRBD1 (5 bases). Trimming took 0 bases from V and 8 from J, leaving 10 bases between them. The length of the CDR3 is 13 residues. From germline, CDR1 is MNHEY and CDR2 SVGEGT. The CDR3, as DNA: TGTGCCAGCAGTTACTCCAGGGCTACAGAAGCTTTCTTT. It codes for CASSYSRATEAFF.